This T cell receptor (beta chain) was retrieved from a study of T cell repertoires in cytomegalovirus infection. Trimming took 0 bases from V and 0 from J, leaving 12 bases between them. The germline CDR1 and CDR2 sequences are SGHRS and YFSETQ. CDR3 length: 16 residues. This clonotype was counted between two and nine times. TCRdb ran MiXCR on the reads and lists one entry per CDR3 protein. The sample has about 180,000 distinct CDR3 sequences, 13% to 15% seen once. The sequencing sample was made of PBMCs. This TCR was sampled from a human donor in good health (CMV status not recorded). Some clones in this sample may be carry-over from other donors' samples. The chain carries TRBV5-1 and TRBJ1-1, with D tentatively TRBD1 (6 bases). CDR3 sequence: CASSLARGGLNTEAFF. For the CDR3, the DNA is TGCGCCAGCAGCTTGGCCAGAGGGGGGTTGAACACTGAAGCTTTCTTT.